A selection of T cell receptor beta chains follows, all from one sample in a study of T-cell memory formation after mild COVID-19. TCRdb reanalysed the 5' RACE reads using MiXCR and keeps one entry per CDR3 protein. Among roughly 200,000 distinct CDR3 sequences listed, roughly 18% were seen once. The sequenced sample was PBMCs or a T cell subset sorted from them (not recorded which). Source of these receptors: an adult woman who had mild COVID-19 (a few samples of this study predate the infection). Cell type and time point are not known. CDR3s include the opening cysteine and the closing phenylalanine or tryptophan. Each record gives: CDR3 protein, CDR3 DNA, clone size, V gene, D gene, J gene. D genes are given only for firm matches. Clone sizes are given selectively: once, few, many, or a class where the clone is expanded.

CDR3: CASSLAGLSGNTIYF
DNA: TGTGCCAGCAGCCTCGCGGGCCTCTCTGGAAACACCATATATTTT
size: once
V: TRBV9
D: .
J: TRBJ1-3

CDR3: CASSYTGEGGGYTF
DNA: TGTGCCAGCAGTTATACAGGGGAAGGAGGGGGCTACACCTTC
size: few
V: TRBV6-6
D: TRBD1
J: TRBJ1-2

CDR3: CASSLAAGSNTEAFF
DNA: TGCGCCAGCAGCTTGGCCGCAGGGTCGAACACTGAAGCTTTCTTT
size: few
V: TRBV5-1
D: .
J: TRBJ1-1

CDR3: CSAREPRRYGYTF
DNA: TGCAGTGCTAGGGAACCGCGCCGCTATGGCTACACCTTC
size: few
V: TRBV20-1
D: .
J: TRBJ1-2

CDR3: CASSLLGGTSGGRSSNNEQFF
DNA: TGTGCCAGCAGCCTACTCGGCGGGACTAGCGGGGGCCGGAGCTCCAACAATGAGCAGTTCTTC
size: .
V: TRBV27
D: TRBD2
J: TRBJ2-1

CDR3: CASSPVRGKETQYF
DNA: TGTGCCAGCAGCCCCGTTCGAGGGAAAGAGACCCAGTACTTC
size: .
V: TRBV7-6
D: .
J: TRBJ2-5

CDR3: CASSFGQGSEAFF
DNA: TGCGCCAGCAGCTTTGGACAGGGCTCTGAAGCTTTCTTT
size: .
V: TRBV5-1
D: TRBD1
J: TRBJ1-1

CDR3: CASSRTSQDTGELFF
DNA: TGCGCCAGCAGCCGGACATCCCAAGACACCGGGGAGCTGTTTTTT
size: few
V: TRBV4-1
D: .
J: TRBJ2-2

CDR3: CASSEARRARHF
DNA: TGTGCCAGCAGTGAAGCAAGGAGGGCCCGGCATTTT
size: .
V: TRBV6-1
D: .
J: TRBJ1-5

CDR3: CASGLRRTSDHNEQFF
DNA: TGTGCTAGTGGTTTGCGACGTACTAGCGACCACAATGAGCAGTTCTTC
size: few
V: TRBV12-5
D: TRBD2
J: TRBJ2-1

CDR3: CASSEGQRAGELFF
DNA: TGTGCCAGCAGTGAGGGGCAGCGGGCCGGGGAGCTGTTTTTT
size: .
V: TRBV25-1
D: .
J: TRBJ2-2

CDR3: CASSSTGNPNTGELFF
DNA: TGCGCCAGCAGCTCTACAGGGAATCCGAACACCGGGGAGCTGTTTTTT
size: few
V: TRBV5-1
D: .
J: TRBJ2-2

CDR3: CASSRGGGSPLHF
DNA: TGCGCCAGCAGCCGCGGAGGGGGTTCACCCCTCCACTTT
size: .
V: TRBV5-1
D: .
J: TRBJ1-6

CDR3: CASSRSGQADSYNEQFF
DNA: TGCGCCAGCAGCCGATCCGGGCAAGCTGACTCCTACAATGAGCAGTTCTTC
size: few
V: TRBV4-1
D: .
J: TRBJ2-1

CDR3: CAWSPGLAGVQETQYF
DNA: TGTGCCTGGAGTCCTGGACTAGCGGGAGTCCAAGAGACCCAGTACTTC
size: .
V: TRBV30
D: TRBD2
J: TRBJ2-5

CDR3: CASSPRAPGDNEQFF
DNA: TGTGCCAGCAGCCCCCGGGCCCCAGGCGACAATGAGCAGTTCTTC
size: .
V: TRBV5-5
D: .
J: TRBJ2-1

CDR3: CASSLSGGPGRYF
DNA: TGTGCCAGCAGTTTATCGGGGGGCCCGGGTAGGTACTTC
size: .
V: TRBV12-3/TRBV12-4
D: .
J: TRBJ2-7

CDR3: CATSDTGQDNQPQHF
DNA: TGTGCCACCAGTGACACGGGACAGGACAATCAGCCCCAGCATTTT
size: once
V: TRBV24-1
D: TRBD1
J: TRBJ1-5

CDR3: CATSEGTGHNQPQHF
DNA: TGTGCCACCAGTGAGGGGACAGGGCACAATCAGCCCCAGCATTTT
size: few
V: TRBV24-1
D: TRBD1
J: TRBJ1-5

CDR3: CASSLIAGVNTEAFF
DNA: TGTGCCAGCAGCTTAATAGCAGGGGTCAACACTGAAGCTTTCTTT
size: few
V: TRBV7-8
D: .
J: TRBJ1-1

CDR3: CASSRDRSPGQYF
DNA: TGCGCCAGCAGCCGGGACAGGTCCCCAGGTCAGTACTTC
size: .
V: TRBV5-1
D: TRBD1
J: TRBJ2-7